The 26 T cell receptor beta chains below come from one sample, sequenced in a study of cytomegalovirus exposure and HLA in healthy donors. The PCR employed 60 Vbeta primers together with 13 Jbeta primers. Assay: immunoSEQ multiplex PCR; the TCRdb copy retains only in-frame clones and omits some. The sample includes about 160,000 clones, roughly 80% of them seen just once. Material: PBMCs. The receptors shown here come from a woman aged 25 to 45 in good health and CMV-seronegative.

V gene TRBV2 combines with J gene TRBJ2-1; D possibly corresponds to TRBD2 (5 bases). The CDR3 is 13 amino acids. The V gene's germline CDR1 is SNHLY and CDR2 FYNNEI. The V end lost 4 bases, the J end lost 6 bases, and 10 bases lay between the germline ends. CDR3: CASSVEGANEQFF. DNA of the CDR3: TGTGCCAGCAGTGTAGAGGGTGCCAATGAGCAGTTCTTC.

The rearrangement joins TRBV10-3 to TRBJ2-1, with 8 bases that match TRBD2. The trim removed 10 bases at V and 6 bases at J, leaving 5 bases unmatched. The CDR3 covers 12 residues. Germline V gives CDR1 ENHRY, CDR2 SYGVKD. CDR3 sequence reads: CATSRGGNEQFF. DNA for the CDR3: TGTGCCACTTCTCGGGGGGGCAATGAGCAGTTCTTC.

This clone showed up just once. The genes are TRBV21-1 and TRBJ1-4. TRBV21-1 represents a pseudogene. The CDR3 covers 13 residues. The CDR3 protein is CASTTHLNEKLFF. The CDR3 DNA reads TGTGCCAGCACCACTCACCTTAATGAAAAACTGTTTTTT.

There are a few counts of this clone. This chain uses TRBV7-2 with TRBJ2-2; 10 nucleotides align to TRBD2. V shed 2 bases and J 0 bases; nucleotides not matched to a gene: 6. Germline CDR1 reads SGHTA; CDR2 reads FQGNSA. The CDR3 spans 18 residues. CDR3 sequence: CASSLTSGATTNTGELFF. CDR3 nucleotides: TGTGCCAGCAGCTTAACTAGCGGGGCGACTACGAACACCGGGGAGCTGTTTTTT. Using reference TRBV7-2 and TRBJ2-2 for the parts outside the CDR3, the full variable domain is GAGVSQSPSNKVTEKGKDVELRCDPISGHTALYWYRQSLGQGLEFLIYFQGNSAPDKSGLPSDRFSAERTGGSVSTLTIQRTQQEDSAVYLCASSLTSGATTNTGELFFGEGSRLTVL.

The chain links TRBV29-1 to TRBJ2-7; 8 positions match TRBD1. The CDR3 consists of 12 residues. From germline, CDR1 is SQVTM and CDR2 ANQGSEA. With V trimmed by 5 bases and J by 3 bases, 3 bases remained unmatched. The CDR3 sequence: CSVTGTGYEQYF. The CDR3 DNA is TGCAGCGTTACCGGGACAGGCTACGAGCAGTACTTC.

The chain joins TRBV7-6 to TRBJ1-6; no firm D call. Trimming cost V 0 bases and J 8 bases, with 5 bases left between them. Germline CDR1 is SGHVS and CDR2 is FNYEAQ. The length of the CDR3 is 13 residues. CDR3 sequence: CASSLALDSPLHF. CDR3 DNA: TGTGCCAGCAGCTTAGCACTGGATTCACCCCTCCACTTT.

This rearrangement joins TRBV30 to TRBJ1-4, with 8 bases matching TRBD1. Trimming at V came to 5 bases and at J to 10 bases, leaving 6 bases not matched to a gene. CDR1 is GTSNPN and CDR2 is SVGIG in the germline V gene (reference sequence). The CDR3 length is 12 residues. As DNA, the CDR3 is TGTGCCTGGTTAGGACAGGGACGAAAACTGTTTTTT. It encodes CAWLGQGRKLFF.

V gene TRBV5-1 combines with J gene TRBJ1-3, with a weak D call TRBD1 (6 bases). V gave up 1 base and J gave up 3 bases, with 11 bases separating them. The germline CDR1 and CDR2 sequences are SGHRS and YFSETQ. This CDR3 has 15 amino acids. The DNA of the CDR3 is TGCGCCAGCAGCTTGACGGGGGGCGGTGGAAACACCATATATTTT. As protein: CASSLTGGGGNTIYF.

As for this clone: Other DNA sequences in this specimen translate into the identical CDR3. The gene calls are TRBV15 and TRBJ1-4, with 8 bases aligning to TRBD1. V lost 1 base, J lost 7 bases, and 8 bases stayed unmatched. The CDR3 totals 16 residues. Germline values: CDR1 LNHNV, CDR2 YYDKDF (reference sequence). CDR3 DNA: TGTGCCACCAGCAGAGGTGGGGCAGGGGGCGTTGAAAAACTGTTTTTT. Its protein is CATSRGGAGGVEKLFF.

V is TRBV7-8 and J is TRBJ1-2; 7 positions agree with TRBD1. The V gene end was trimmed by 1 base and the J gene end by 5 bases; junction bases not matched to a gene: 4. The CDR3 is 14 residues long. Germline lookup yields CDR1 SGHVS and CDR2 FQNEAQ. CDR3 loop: CASSLGQGFYGYTF. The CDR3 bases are TGTGCCAGCAGCTTAGGACAGGGATTTTATGGCTACACCTTC.

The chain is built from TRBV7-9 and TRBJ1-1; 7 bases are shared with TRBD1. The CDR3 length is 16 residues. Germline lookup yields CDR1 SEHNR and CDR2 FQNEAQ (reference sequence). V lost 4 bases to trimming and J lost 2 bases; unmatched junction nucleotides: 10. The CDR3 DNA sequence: TGTGCCAGCAGCTCCTTTCCTGGGACAGTCAACACTGAAGCTTTCTTT. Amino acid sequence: CASSSFPGTVNTEAFF.

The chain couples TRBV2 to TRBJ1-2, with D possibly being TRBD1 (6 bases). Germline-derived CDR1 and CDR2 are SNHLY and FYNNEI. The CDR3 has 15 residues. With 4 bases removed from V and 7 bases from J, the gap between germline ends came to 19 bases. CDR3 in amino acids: CASSARTQGRGGYTF. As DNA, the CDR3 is TGTGCCAGCAGTGCCAGAACACAGGGAAGAGGTGGCTACACCTTC.

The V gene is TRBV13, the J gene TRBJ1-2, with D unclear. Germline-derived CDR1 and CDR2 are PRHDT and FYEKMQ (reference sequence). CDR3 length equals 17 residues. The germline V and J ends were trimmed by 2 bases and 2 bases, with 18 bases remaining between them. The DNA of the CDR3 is TGTGCCAGCAGCTTAAGGGTCGGGAAGGGAACCAACTATGGCTACACCTTC. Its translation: CASSLRVGKGTNYGYTF.

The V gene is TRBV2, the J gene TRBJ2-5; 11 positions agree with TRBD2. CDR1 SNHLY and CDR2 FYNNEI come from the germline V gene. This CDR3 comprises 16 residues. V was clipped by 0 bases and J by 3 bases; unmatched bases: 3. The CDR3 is CASSEAASGGKETQYF. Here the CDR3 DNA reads TGTGCCAGCAGTGAAGCGGCTAGCGGGGGGAAAGAGACCCAGTACTTC.

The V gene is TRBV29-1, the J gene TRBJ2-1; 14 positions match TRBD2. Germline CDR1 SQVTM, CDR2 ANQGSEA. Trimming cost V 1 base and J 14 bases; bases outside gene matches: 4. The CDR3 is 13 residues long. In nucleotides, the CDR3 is TGCAGCGTTGAAGGACTAGCGGGGGGGCTTGAGTTCTTC. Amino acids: CSVEGLAGGLEFF.

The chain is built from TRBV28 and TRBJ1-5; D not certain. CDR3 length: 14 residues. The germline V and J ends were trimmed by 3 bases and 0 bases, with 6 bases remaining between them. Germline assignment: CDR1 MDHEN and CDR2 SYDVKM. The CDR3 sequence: CASSFWHSNQPQHF. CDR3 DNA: TGTGCCAGCAGTTTCTGGCATAGCAATCAGCCCCAGCATTTT.

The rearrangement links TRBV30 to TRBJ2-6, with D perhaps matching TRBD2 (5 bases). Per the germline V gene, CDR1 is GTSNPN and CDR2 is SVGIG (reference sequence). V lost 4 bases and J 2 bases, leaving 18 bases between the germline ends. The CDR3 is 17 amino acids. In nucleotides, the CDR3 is TGTGCCTGGACCCGAGGGCAGAGCTACGCTGGGGCCAACGTCCTGACTTTC. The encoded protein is CAWTRGQSYAGANVLTF.

DNA for the CDR3: TGCGCCAGCAGCCAAGATAGCGGGTACACTGAAGCTTTCTTT. It yields the protein CASSQDSGYTEAFF. This chain links TRBV4-1 with TRBJ1-1; no firm D call. V was cut by 0 bases and J by 3 bases, with 8 bases left in between. Germline CDR1 and CDR2: MGHRA and YSYEKL. CDR3 length: 14 amino acids.

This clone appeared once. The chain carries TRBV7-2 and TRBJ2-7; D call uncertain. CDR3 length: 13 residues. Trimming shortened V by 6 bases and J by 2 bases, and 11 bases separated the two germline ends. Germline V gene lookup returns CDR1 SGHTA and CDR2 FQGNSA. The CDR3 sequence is CASRGSRAYEQYF. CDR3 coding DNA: TGTGCCAGCAGGGGCTCTCGTGCCTACGAGCAGTACTTC.

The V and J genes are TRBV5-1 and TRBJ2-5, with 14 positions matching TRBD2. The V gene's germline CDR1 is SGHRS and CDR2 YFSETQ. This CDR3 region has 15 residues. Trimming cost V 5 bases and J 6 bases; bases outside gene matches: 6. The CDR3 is CASRAGTSGGKTQYF. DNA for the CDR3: TGCGCCAGCAGGGCCGGGACTAGCGGGGGCAAGACCCAGTACTTC.

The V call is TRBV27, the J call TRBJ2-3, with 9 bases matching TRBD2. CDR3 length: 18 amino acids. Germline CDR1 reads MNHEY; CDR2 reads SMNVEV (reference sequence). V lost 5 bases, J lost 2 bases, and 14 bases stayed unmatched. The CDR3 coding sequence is TGTGCCAGCAGTCGAATCCAGTACCTAGCGGGGCCCACAGATACGCAGTATTTT. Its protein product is CASSRIQYLAGPTDTQYF.

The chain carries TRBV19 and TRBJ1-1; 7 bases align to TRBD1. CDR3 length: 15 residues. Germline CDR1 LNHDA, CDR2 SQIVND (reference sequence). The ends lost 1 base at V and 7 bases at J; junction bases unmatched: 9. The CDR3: CASSIGTGKVFEAFF. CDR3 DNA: TGTGCCAGTAGTATAGGGACAGGAAAAGTTTTTGAAGCTTTCTTT.

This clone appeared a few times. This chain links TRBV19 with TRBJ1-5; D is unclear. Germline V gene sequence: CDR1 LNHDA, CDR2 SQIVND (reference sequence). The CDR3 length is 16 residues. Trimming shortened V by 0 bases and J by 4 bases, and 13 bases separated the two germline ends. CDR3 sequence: CASSIDLWGANQPQHF. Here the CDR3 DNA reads TGTGCCAGTAGTATAGATCTATGGGGAGCGAATCAGCCCCAGCATTTT.

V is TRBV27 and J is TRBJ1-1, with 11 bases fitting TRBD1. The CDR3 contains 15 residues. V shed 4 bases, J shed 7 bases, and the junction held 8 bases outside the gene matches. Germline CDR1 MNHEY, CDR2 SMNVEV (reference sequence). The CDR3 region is CASSSGQGAVREAFF. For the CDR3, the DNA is TGTGCCAGCAGTTCCGGACAGGGGGCGGTGCGTGAAGCTTTCTTT.

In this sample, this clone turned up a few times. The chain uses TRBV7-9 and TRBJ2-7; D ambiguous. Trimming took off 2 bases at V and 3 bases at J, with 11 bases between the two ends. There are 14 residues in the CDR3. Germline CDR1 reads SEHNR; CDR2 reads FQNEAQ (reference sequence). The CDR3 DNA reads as TGTGCCAGCAGCTTAACAAGGTCAGGCTACGAGCAGTACTTC. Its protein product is CASSLTRSGYEQYF.

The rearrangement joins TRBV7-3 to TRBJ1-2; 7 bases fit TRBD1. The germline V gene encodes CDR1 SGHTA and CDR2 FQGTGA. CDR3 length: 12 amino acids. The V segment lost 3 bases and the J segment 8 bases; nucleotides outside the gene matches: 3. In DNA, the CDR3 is TGTGCCAGCAGCTTTGACAGGGCAGGCTACACCTTC. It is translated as CASSFDRAGYTF. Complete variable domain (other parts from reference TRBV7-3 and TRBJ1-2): GAGVSQTPSNKVTEKGKYVELRCDPISGHTALYWYRQSLGQGPEFLIYFQGTGAADDSGLPNDRFFAVRPEGSVSTLKIQRTERGDSAVYLCASSFDRAGYTFGSGTRLTVV.